The rows below give T cell receptor beta chains drawn from one sample of a study of blood T cell repertoires in COVID-19. Clones were sequenced by immunoSEQ multiplex PCR, and TCRdb holds only the in-frame ones, with some missing. The data contain tens of thousands of clones, 88% of them singletons. Specimen: peripheral blood. Receptors originate from a human donor in a cohort sampled during active COVID-19. CDR3s include the opening cysteine and the closing phenylalanine or tryptophan. The order of the fields is V gene, clone size, J gene, D gene, CDR3 DNA, CDR3 protein. The D gene is left open where the match is weak. The size entry is marked missing in some rows and otherwise reads once, few, many or a size class.

TRBV5-1	-	TRBJ2-7	TRBD1	TGCGCCAGCAGCCCAAGACAGGGTACGGCCTACGAGCAGTACTTC	CASSPRQGTAYEQYF
TRBV4-3	-	TRBJ1-2	-	TGCGCCAGCAGCCAAGATGTGGGGCAGCCTTATGGCTACACCTTC	CASSQDVGQPYGYTF
TRBV2	-	TRBJ1-2	TRBD1	TGTGCCAGCAGAGAAGTTGGGACAGGACATGGCTACACCTTC	CASREVGTGHGYTF
TRBV2	-	TRBJ2-1	-	TGTGCCAGCAGTGAGGACAGTCCCCTCTTTTACAATGAGCAGTTCTTC	CASSEDSPLFYNEQFF
TRBV3-1/TRBV3-2	-	TRBJ2-2	-	TGTGCCAGCAGCCAAGCGGGGTCGGGCGGGGAGCTGTTTTTT	CASSQAGSGGELFF
TRBV6-2/TRBV6-3	-	TRBJ2-1	-	TGTGCCAGCAGCATACAGGGAACTGAGCAGTTCTTC	CASSIQGTEQFF
TRBV5-6	-	TRBJ2-5	-	TGTGCCAGCAGATCGCGGGGGCAGGGGCCAGAGACCCAGTACTTC	CASRSRGQGPETQYF
TRBV18	few	TRBJ2-7	-	TGTGCCAGCTCACCCACCCCCACAGGGCCGGGGGGCGAGCAGTACTTC	CASSPTPTGPGGEQYF
TRBV19	once	TRBJ2-3	TRBD1	TGTGCCAGTACCCGCCGGGACAGTCTCTTAAACACAGATACGCAGTATTTT	CASTRRDSLLNTDTQYF
TRBV10-2	-	TRBJ1-4	TRBD1	TGCGCCAGCAGTGAACAGGGGGCAGGTGAAAAACTGTTTTTT	CASSEQGAGEKLFF
TRBV18	-	TRBJ1-5	-	TGTGCCAGCTCACCTGGACAGAATCAGCCCCAGCATTTT	CASSPGQNQPQHF
TRBV5-6	-	TRBJ2-7	TRBD2	TGTGCCAGCAGCTTGGCCGGACTAGCGGGGAGTGGGTGGGAGCAGTACTTC	CASSLAGLAGSGWEQYF
TRBV2	-	TRBJ1-5	TRBD1	TGTGCCAGCAGTGAATTGGGACAGGGGTTGGGTCAGCCCCAGCATTTT	CASSELGQGLGQPQHF
TRBV5-4	-	TRBJ2-5	TRBD1	TGTGCCAGCAGCACCAAACAGGGGAGATGGGAGACCCAGTACTTC	CASSTKQGRWETQYF
TRBV7-9	-	TRBJ1-3	-	TGTGCCAGCAGCTCCCACGGCGGGGGCTCTGGAAACACCATATATTTT	CASSSHGGGSGNTIYF
TRBV24-1	-	TRBJ2-2	TRBD1	TGTGCCACCCAAACCGGGACAGTAAACACCGGGGAGCTGTTTTTT	CATQTGTVNTGELFF
TRBV6-5	-	TRBJ2-7	-	TGTGCCAGCAGGCGGACACCAACCTACGAGCAGTACTTC	CASRRTPTYEQYF
TRBV14	-	TRBJ2-3	TRBD2	TGTGCCAGCAGCCAAGACCCGGGACTACGCACAGATACGCAGTATTTT	CASSQDPGLRTDTQYF
TRBV5-6	-	TRBJ2-3	TRBD1	TGTGCCAGCAGCTTCCCCGGGACAGGGACAGATACGCAGTATTTT	CASSFPGTGTDTQYF
TRBV7-3	-	TRBJ2-2	-	TGTGCCAGCAGCTTAATAGCTCCGGAGCTGTTTTTT	CASSLIAPELFF
TRBV6-1	-	TRBJ1-4	-	TGTGCCAGCAGTGTACAGGCTACTGCAACTAATGAAAAACTGTTTTTT	CASSVQATATNEKLFF
TRBV7-9	few	TRBJ1-4	TRBD1	TGTGCCAGCAGCCAGGGACAGTATGAAAAACTGTTTTTT	CASSQGQYEKLFF
TRBV5-1	-	TRBJ2-3	TRBD2	TGCGCCAGCAGCTGGGGGCGGACGGCGGGAGGTTACACAGATACGCAGTATTTT	CASSWGRTAGGYTDTQYF
TRBV28	-	TRBJ2-1	-	TGTGCCAGCAGTTTATTTCGCGGGATAAGTGCTAGCTACCACAATGAGCAGTTCTTC	CASSLFRGISASYHNEQFF
TRBV5-4	-	TRBJ2-7	-	TGTGCCAGCAGCTTGGACAGTGGCCCCTACGAGCAGTACTTC	CASSLDSGPYEQYF
TRBV5-1	-	TRBJ2-7	-	TGCGCCAGCAGCTCACAGGGCTACGAGCAGTACTTC	CASSSQGYEQYF
TRBV18	-	TRBJ2-3	-	TGTGCCAGCTCACCGGCGGTAGCGGGCACAGATACGCAGTATTTT	CASSPAVAGTDTQYF